Following are 7 T cell receptor beta chains from one sample sequenced in a study of blood T cell repertoires in COVID-19. Only in-frame clones appear in the TCRdb table, and some are missing; sequencing was by immunoSEQ multiplex PCR. The table lists tens of thousands of clones, over 85% of them singletons. Sequencing was carried out using peripheral blood. These receptors were taken from a human donor in a cohort sampled during active COVID-19.

The rearrangement joins TRBV11-2 to TRBJ2-2; D might be TRBD1 (6 bases). The CDR3 extends over 15 amino acids. Looked up from germline, CDR1 is SGHAT and CDR2 is FQNNGV. V shed 6 bases and J shed 4 bases, with 15 bases lying between them. The CDR3 DNA is TGTGCCAGCAGACGAAGACAGGACTCCACCGGGGAGCTGTTTTTT. Its protein product is CASRRRQDSTGELFF.

V is TRBV10-2 and J is TRBJ2-7; TRBD1 matches at 8 bases. J was trimmed by 4 bases and V by 5 bases; bases with no gene match: 7. Germline V CDR1 and CDR2: WSHSY, SAAADI. There are 14 residues in the CDR3. CDR3 nucleotide sequence: TGCGCCAGCAGTCCAGGACAGGGAGTTTACGAGCAGTACTTC. It specifies CASSPGQGVYEQYF.

The chain links TRBV6-5 to TRBJ1-1, with unresolved D. CDR1 and CDR2 from the germline V gene are MNHEY and SVGAGI. The V and J ends lost 6 bases and 0 bases respectively, with 14 bases between them. This CDR3 has 15 amino acids. CDR3 protein: CASRPRWQMNTEAFF. CDR3 coding DNA: TGTGCCAGCAGACCTCGTTGGCAGATGAACACTGAAGCTTTCTTT.

V usage is TRBV11-2 and J usage is TRBJ2-1, with 9 bases aligning to TRBD1. The V and J ends lost 4 bases and 8 bases, in that order; junction bases with no gene match: 6. The CDR3 sequence is 14 residues long. Germline V gene data show CDR1 as SGHAT and CDR2 as FQNNGV. Here the CDR3 DNA reads TGTGCCAGCAGCTCCTGGACAGGGGTCGATGAGCAGTTCTTC. Protein product: CASSSWTGVDEQFF.

The chain is built from TRBV18 and TRBJ1-5, with 7 positions matching TRBD1. The V segment lost 3 bases and the J segment 7 bases; nucleotides outside the gene matches: 6. Germline assignment: CDR1 KGHSH and CDR2 LQKENI. This CDR3 is 14 amino acids long. Here the CDR3 DNA reads TGTGCCAGCTCACCTACAGGGGCCGTCCAGCCCCAGCATTTT. Protein product: CASSPTGAVQPQHF. The variable domain in full, with the rest retrieved from reference TRBV18 and TRBJ1-5, is NAGVMQNPRHLVRRRGQEARLRCSPMKGHSHVYWYRQLPEEGLKFMVYLQKENIIDESGMPKERFSAEFPKEGPSILRIQQVVRGDSAAYFCASSPTGAVQPQHFGDGTRLSIL.

The J gene is TRBJ2-7, the V gene TRBV7-8; tentatively, D is TRBD2 (6 bases). Germline CDR1 and CDR2: SGHVS and FQNEAQ. V gave up 5 bases and J gave up 0 bases, with 14 bases separating them. The CDR3 is made up of 15 amino acids. In DNA, the CDR3 is TGTGCCAGCAGCCCCGTGACCGGGAGCTCCTACGAGCAGTACTTC. Residues: CASSPVTGSSYEQYF.

The rearrangement links TRBV9 to TRBJ2-3; 10 bases match TRBD2. CDR1 is SGDLS and CDR2 is YYNGEE in the germline V gene. The CDR3 is 17 residues long. V dropped 3 bases and J dropped 4; count of bases not matched to a gene: 11. The CDR3 spells CASSAQSSGSLADTQYF. CDR3 coding DNA: TGTGCCAGCAGCGCCCAGTCTAGCGGGAGCTTGGCAGATACGCAGTATTTT.